This is a list of T cell receptor beta chains from one sample in a study of cytomegalovirus exposure and HLA in healthy donors. The repertoire was sequenced with immunoSEQ multiplex PCR; TCRdb's copy has only in-frame clones and lacks some. Here the sample spans about 160,000 clones, 75% being singletons. The sample comprised PBMCs. These receptors were taken from a woman in her fifties or sixties in good health and CMV-seropositive. Each CDR3 is given with its conserved first and last residue. Fields, in order: clone size, J gene, V gene, CDR3 protein. Expanded clones are given a class, and other clones once, few, many or no size at all.

>-|TRBJ2-3|TRBV30
CAWTAGITDTQYF
>once|TRBJ2-3|TRBV27
CASSSRGTDTQYF
>-|TRBJ2-1|TRBV30
CAWSDGSGFEQFF
>few|TRBJ1-5|TRBV6-4
CASSDGDRGCQPQHF
>-|TRBJ2-2|TRBV7-6
CASRIGQGTGELFF
>-|TRBJ2-1|TRBV7-6
CASSLGRGLYNEQFF
>-|TRBJ2-3|TRBV5-1
CASSLETPTDTQYF
>-|TRBJ2-1|TRBV4-1
CASSQARGRNEQFF
>-|TRBJ1-2|TRBV5-1
CASSSRGAPNYGYTF
>-|TRBJ2-2|TRBV7-5
CARSPWTAHYTGELFF
>-|TRBJ2-7|TRBV6-1
CASSVTGNYEQYF
>-|TRBJ1-3|TRBV5-1
CASSLWGGTSGNTIYF
>-|TRBJ1-2|TRBV5-4
CASSLATGSGSYTF
>-|TRBJ2-1|TRBV5-1
CASSLRGEYGEQFF
>-|TRBJ2-7|TRBV6-1
CASSEQGSHEQYF
>-|TRBJ2-1|TRBV7-3
CASRQSAESSYNEQFF
>-|TRBJ2-2|TRBV7-3
CASRISGGPRTGELFF
>-|TRBJ2-1|TRBV29-1
CSVTMGAEQFF
>-|TRBJ1-1|TRBV5-1
CASSPSTDMNTEAFF
>-|TRBJ1-6|TRBV2
CASSERTERNSPLHF
>-|TRBJ1-6|TRBV10-3
CAIGSTGVGSPLHF
>-|TRBJ1-4|TRBV18
CASSPPGQGDEKLFF
>-|TRBJ2-5|TRBV18
CASSPGTGAQETQYF
>-|TRBJ2-7|TRBV15
CATSRDEGGPYEQYF
>-|TRBJ2-2|TRBV2
CASEGTGVTGELFF
>few|TRBJ1-1|TRBV7-8
CASSFYDRGRIGAFF
>-|TRBJ1-2|TRBV5-1
CASSAGTGGNGYTF
>-|TRBJ2-3|TRBV29-1
CSVVQAWLSRDTQYF
>-|TRBJ2-5|TRBV6-5
CASRLQGASQETQYF
>-|TRBJ1-3|TRBV7-8
CASRERAGPPRNTIYF
>-|TRBJ2-2|TRBV2
CASRTASTGELFF
>once|TRBJ1-5|TRBV6-1
CASRIQGDQPQHF
>-|TRBJ2-5|TRBV6-1
CASSEVRGGRSETQYF
>few|TRBJ1-2|TRBV5-1
CASSSGTGGGYTF
>-|TRBJ2-7|TRBV27
CASSFTGSSSYEQYF
>-|TRBJ2-7|TRBV29-1
CSVARGGADEQYF
>-|TRBJ2-5|TRBV5-1
CASSATSRGEETQYF
>-|TRBJ2-3|TRBV6-5
CASSYSGTKSTDTQYF
>-|TRBJ2-5|TRBV6-5
CASSARLAGVETQYF
>-|TRBJ2-5|TRBV7-2
CASSLDPLAGAQETQYF
>-|TRBJ1-5|TRBV6-5
CASSSGQGNQPQHF
>-|TRBJ2-5|TRBV2
CASSPLAGGTETQYF
>-|TRBJ1-2|TRBV14
CASSLPRGLVTF
>few|TRBJ1-3|TRBV27
CASSLYGGTGNTIYF
>-|TRBJ1-3|TRBV6-6
CASTPSSSGNAIYF
>-|TRBJ1-2|TRBV19
CASSITRDGYTF
>-|TRBJ2-7|TRBV19
CASSNAGGYDEQYF
>-|TRBJ1-3|TRBV29-1
CSVEMVGSQPGNTIYF